This entry lists 23 T cell receptor beta chains sequenced from one sample in a study of blood T cell repertoires in COVID-19. Generated by immunoSEQ multiplex PCR, the TCRdb table keeps only in-frame clones and is missing some. Of about 320,000 clones in the sample, around 90% were seen once. The sequencing sample was made of peripheral blood. The receptors here all came from a man aged 18 to 30 who had recovered from COVID-19.

V is TRBV6-2 or TRBV6-3 and J is TRBJ1-5, with D perhaps matching TRBD1 (6 bases). V was cut by 6 bases and J by 3 bases, with 18 bases left in between. From germline, CDR1 is MNHEY and CDR2 SVGEGT. CDR3 length: 16 amino acids. In nucleotides, the CDR3 is TGTGCCAGCAGCGGCCAACCAGGGGCTGTCAATCAGCCCCAGCATTTT. Amino acids: CASSGQPGAVNQPQHF.

The gene calls are TRBV5-1 and TRBJ2-5, with D unresolved. CDR3 length equals 14 residues. Trimming left V 0 bases short and J 3 bases short, with 9 bases between. CDR1 is SGHRS, CDR2 YFSETQ, per germline. CDR3 bases: TGCGCCAGCAGCTTGGCCGTACGGGAAGAGACCCAGTACTTC. It translates to CASSLAVREETQYF.

This sequence joins TRBV5-1 and TRBJ2-3; no firm D call. The ends were cut back, 3 bases at V and 5 bases at J, with 4 bases in the middle. There are 11 residues in the CDR3. Germline lookup yields CDR1 SGHRS and CDR2 YFSETQ. CDR3 DNA sequence: TGCGCCAGCAGCTCGGGAGATACGCAGTATTTT. Protein: CASSSGDTQYF.

The V and J genes are TRBV4-2 and TRBJ2-5; D remains ambiguous. This CDR3 comprises 14 residues. Germline CDR1 is LGHNA and CDR2 is YNFKEQ. The V and J ends lost 1 base and 5 bases respectively, with 11 bases between them. The CDR3 coding sequence is TGTGCCAGCAGCCAAGTAGAGGCGTGGGAGACCCAGTACTTC. Translated: CASSQVEAWETQYF.

The J gene is TRBJ2-7, the V gene TRBV2; 8 bases match TRBD1. The CDR3 sequence is 16 residues long. J lost 2 bases, V lost 6 bases, and 12 bases had no gene match. Germline assignment: CDR1 SNHLY and CDR2 FYNNEI. The CDR3 coding sequence is TGTGCCAGCAGCGGACAGGGATCCTTACGCACCTACGAGCAGTACTTC. It encodes CASSGQGSLRTYEQYF.

The chain employs TRBV5-1 and TRBJ2-3, with D possibly being TRBD1 (6 bases). Trimming stripped 3 bases from V and 4 bases from J, with 9 bases between. The CDR3 consists of 13 residues. CDR1 and CDR2 from the germline V gene are SGHRS and YFSETQ. The CDR3 sequence is CASSWTEADTQYF. CDR3 nucleotide sequence: TGCGCCAGCAGCTGGACAGAGGCAGATACGCAGTATTTT.

The chain employs TRBV10-2 and TRBJ1-1; unclear D gene. V lost 5 bases to trimming and J lost 0 bases, with 10 bases between them. This CDR3 comprises 14 residues. Germline V gives CDR1 WSHSY, CDR2 SAAADI. The CDR3 here is CASSSPPVNTEAFF. Written as DNA, the CDR3 is TGCGCCAGCAGTTCCCCACCAGTGAACACTGAAGCTTTCTTT.

This clone is a singleton in its sample. J is TRBJ2-2 and V is TRBV4-2, with a possible D match to TRBD2 (5 bases). Trimming stripped 3 bases from V and 6 bases from J, with 14 bases between. Germline V gene sequence: CDR1 LGHNA, CDR2 YNFKEQ. The CDR3 is 15 amino acids. CDR3: CASSHGISASGELFF. As DNA, the CDR3 is TGTGCCAGCAGCCATGGCATTAGCGCCTCCGGGGAGCTGTTTTTT.

The chain employs TRBV5-1 and TRBJ1-1; tentative D call: TRBD1 (6 bases). Trimming shortened V by 4 bases and J by 4 bases, and 14 bases separated the two germline ends. Germline V gene lookup returns CDR1 SGHRS and CDR2 YFSETQ. The CDR3 loop spans 14 amino acids. The CDR3 region has the DNA TGCGCCAGCAGCCAACAGGGTAGTACCACTGAAGCTTTCTTT. Its protein is CASSQQGSTTEAFF.

This sequence joins TRBV19 and TRBJ2-7; TRBD1 is a possible D gene (5 bases). Germline CDR1 is LNHDA and CDR2 is SQIVND (reference sequence). The V and J ends lost 8 bases and 2 bases respectively, with 16 bases between them. The CDR3 is 14 amino acids. CDR3 amino acids: CASGPGYGTYEQYF. CDR3 in DNA: TGTGCCAGTGGACCAGGGTATGGGACCTACGAGCAGTACTTC.

This chain joins TRBV14 and TRBJ2-1; D gene unclear. This CDR3 region has 13 residues. V was pared by 1 base and J by 4 bases, with 5 bases between. Per germline, CDR1 SGHDN and CDR2 FVKESK. CDR3 DNA: TGTGCCAGCAGCCAAGGGGCTTACAATGAGCAGTTCTTC. Its translation is CASSQGAYNEQFF.

CDR3 loop: CAAHDREEGSNQPQHF. The CDR3 nucleotides read TGTGCCGCCCATGACAGGGAGGAGGGTAGCAATCAGCCCCAGCATTTT. This chain joins TRBV24-1 and TRBJ1-5; 7 nucleotides align to TRBD1. With 12 bases clipped from V and 0 bases from J, the junction kept 13 bases outside the gene matches. Germline V lookup: CDR1 KGHDR, CDR2 SFDVKD. The CDR3 loop spans 16 amino acids.

The chain couples TRBV19 to TRBJ2-2; possibly TRBD1 for D (5 bases). Germline CDR1 and CDR2: LNHDA and SQIVND (reference sequence). Trimming cost V 2 bases and J 2 bases, with 6 bases left between them. The CDR3 contains 14 residues. CDR3 nucleotides: TGTGCCAGTAGTATACAGGGTAACACCGGGGAGCTGTTTTTT. Translated, it gives CASSIQGNTGELFF.

The chain joins TRBV21-1 to TRBJ1-2; no check of the table's D call, TRBD1, against the DNA was made. TRBV21-1 is an annotated pseudogene. CDR3 length equals 15 residues. The DNA of the CDR3 is TGTGCCAGCAGCCCCTCACGACAGGGCCTCTATGGCTACACCTTC. Its protein is CASSPSRQGLYGYTF.

V gene TRBV18 combines with J gene TRBJ1-1, with 11 bases lining up with TRBD1. CDR1 is KGHSH, CDR2 LQKENI, per germline. V lost 7 bases to trimming and J lost 2 bases; unmatched junction nucleotides: 6. There are 15 residues in the CDR3. The CDR3, as DNA: TGTGCCAGCTGGGTCGGGACAGGGGGAAACACTGAAGCTTTCTTT. It encodes CASWVGTGGNTEAFF.

The rearrangement joins TRBV2 to TRBJ2-7; maybe TRBD1 (6 bases). CDR3 length equals 14 residues. Per the germline V gene, CDR1 is SNHLY and CDR2 is FYNNEI. The V end was cut by 5 bases, the J end by 6 bases, with 17 bases between. In DNA form, the CDR3 reads TGTGCCAGCAGTTGGTTTACACAGGACAGCGAGCAGTACTTC. It encodes CASSWFTQDSEQYF.

The V gene is TRBV6-5, the J gene TRBJ1-3; D not resolved. The CDR3 runs 16 residues. Trimming took 0 bases from V and 0 from J, leaving 9 bases between them. CDR1 is MNHEY, CDR2 SVGAGI, per germline. For the CDR3, the DNA is TGTGCCAGCAGTTACTCAATCCTGAGCTCTGGAAACACCATATATTTT. Protein product: CASSYSILSSGNTIYF.

The chain links TRBV6-2 or TRBV6-3 to TRBJ2-7; possibly TRBD1 for D (7 bases). From germline, CDR1 is MNHEY and CDR2 SVGEGT. This CDR3 spans 16 amino acids. V gave up 0 bases and J gave up 3 bases, with 15 bases separating them. The DNA for the CDR3 is TGTGCCAGCAGTTACTCAGTCCAGGGGGGTGGCTACGAGCAGTACTTC. This sequence encodes CASSYSVQGGGYEQYF.

This clone showed up just once. This rearrangement joins TRBV2 to TRBJ2-7; 9 positions agree with TRBD1. Germline trimming cut 7 bases from V and 4 bases from J; bases unmatched to any gene: 14. In germline, CDR1 is SNHLY, CDR2 FYNNEI. The length of the CDR3 is 16 residues. In DNA, the CDR3 is TGTGCCAGCAAGGATGGAGGGGGACAGGGCAGGTACGAGCAGTACTTC. It codes for CASKDGGGQGRYEQYF.

This chain uses TRBV11-2 with TRBJ2-1; TRBD2 matches 8 bases. Unmatched junction bases numbered 7, after V lost 0 bases and J lost 9 bases. The CDR3 length is 15 residues. Per germline, CDR1 SGHAT and CDR2 FQNNGV. CDR3 coding DNA: TGTGCCAGCAGCTTAGAGACGGGGGGGAGTTTTGAGCAGTTCTTC. Translation gives CASSLETGGSFEQFF.

The chain has TRBV5-1 and TRBJ2-1; weak D call: TRBD2 (6 bases). CDR1 is SGHRS, CDR2 YFSETQ, per germline. This CDR3 region has 14 residues. V lost 0 bases and J 6 bases, leaving 10 bases between the germline ends. The CDR3 spells CASSLVEGGNEQFF. In nucleotides, the CDR3 is TGCGCCAGCAGCTTGGTGGAGGGAGGCAATGAGCAGTTCTTC.

This chain uses TRBV20-1 with TRBJ1-2; tentatively, D is TRBD1 (5 bases). V lost 6 bases and J lost 7, with 12 bases in between. CDR1 and CDR2 (germline): DFQATT, SNEGSKA (reference sequence). The CDR3 consists of 11 residues. The CDR3 sequence is CSATREGGYTF. The CDR3 DNA follows: TGCAGTGCAACCAGGGAAGGTGGCTACACCTTC.

The chain couples TRBV15 to TRBJ2-1; no definite D call. CDR3 length equals 13 residues. Germline CDR1 and CDR2: LNHNV and YYDKDF (reference sequence). The germline V and J ends were trimmed by 0 bases and 5 bases, with 5 bases remaining between them. Written as DNA, the CDR3 is TGTGCCACCAGCAGAGATGCGAACAATGAGCAGTTCTTC. Translated, it gives CATSRDANNEQFF.